These T cell receptor beta chains were read from a single sample in a study of cytomegalovirus exposure and HLA in healthy donors. Profiling relied on immunoSEQ multiplex PCR, and the TCRdb table lists in-frame clones only, not all of them. The sample records about 180,000 clones, 75% to 85% being singletons. Sequencing input: PBMCs. Receptors originate from a woman aged 30 to 39 in good health and CMV-seropositive. Each CDR3 is given with its conserved first and last residue. D genes are given only for firm matches. Clone size, where shown, is once, few, many, or a class for clones that have expanded.

NA	TRBV27	14	once	TRBJ2-7	CASSQGRVPYEQYF	TGTGCCTCCAGTCAGGGGCGGGTACCCTACGAGCAGTACTTC
NA	TRBV27	16	NA	TRBJ2-3	CASSLWGGQGTDTQYF	TGTGCCAGCAGTTTATGGGGGGGGCAGGGCACAGATACGCAGTATTTT
TRBD1	TRBV7-2	16	NA	TRBJ2-7	CASSSTLTGVVYEQYF	TGTGCCAGCAGCTCCACCCTGACAGGGGTGGTATACGAGCAGTACTTC
TRBD2	TRBV9	15	NA	TRBJ2-5	CASSAAPLAGETQYF	TGTGCCAGCAGCGCCGCTCCACTAGCGGGGGAGACCCAGTACTTC
TRBD1	TRBV7-9	17	NA	TRBJ1-5	CASSSGGVLRGHQPQHF	TGTGCCAGCAGCTCCGGGGGGGTACTAAGGGGGCATCAGCCCCAGCATTTT
NA	TRBV11-2	15	NA	TRBJ2-5	CASSLRATQGETQYF	TGTGCCAGCAGCTTACGAGCTACCCAGGGGGAGACCCAGTACTTC
NA	TRBV7-6	14	NA	TRBJ2-3	CASSLPPGEDTQYF	TGTGCCAGCAGCTTACCCCCAGGCGAGGATACGCAGTATTTT
TRBD1	TRBV11-2	14	NA	TRBJ2-7	CASSWRQGRDEQYF	TGTGCCAGCAGCTGGCGACAGGGGCGGGACGAGCAGTACTTC
NA	TRBV7-8	18	NA	TRBJ2-1	CASSSEGLPAAPQDEQFF	TGTGCCAGCAGCTCCGAGGGTCTGCCGGCAGCCCCTCAGGATGAGCAGTTCTTC
TRBD1	TRBV5-4	15	NA	TRBJ1-2	CASSLVGQGASGYTF	TGTGCCAGCAGCTTGGTAGGACAGGGGGCGTCAGGCTACACCTTC
TRBD1	TRBV9	15	few	TRBJ2-7	CASSVGGTGDYEQYF	TGTGCCAGCAGCGTAGGAGGGACAGGAGATTACGAGCAGTACTTC
TRBD1	TRBV4-2	15	few	TRBJ2-1	CASSQGGQQYNEQFF	TGTGCCAGCAGCCAAGGGGGACAGCAATACAATGAGCAGTTCTTC
NA	TRBV19	15	once	TRBJ1-5	CASSIGTGFYQPQHF	TGTGCCAGTAGTATAGGAACAGGGTTTTATCAGCCCCAGCATTTT
TRBD1	TRBV7-9	16	NA	TRBJ2-3	CASSPGTVFSTDTQYF	TGTGCCAGCAGCCCCGGGACAGTCTTTAGCACAGATACGCAGTATTTT
TRBD1	TRBV4-2	14	NA	TRBJ2-7	CASSQRTGGYEQYF	TGTGCCAGCAGCCAACGGACAGGGGGCTACGAGCAGTACTTC
TRBD2	TRBV6-1	14	NA	TRBJ2-3	CASSAGGAGNTQYF	TGTGCCAGCAGTGCCGGGGGAGCGGGGAATACGCAGTATTTT
NA	TRBV15	14	NA	TRBJ2-7	CATSRGRTAHEQYF	TGTGCCACCAGCAGAGGGAGAACCGCCCACGAGCAGTACTTC
NA	TRBV7-2	14	NA	TRBJ1-1	CASSLLGEETEAFF	TGTGCCAGCAGCTTACTAGGGGAGGAGACTGAAGCTTTCTTT
NA	TRBV21-1	16	NA	TRBJ1-2	CASSTHQGATNYGYTF	TGTGCCAGCAGCACCCACCAGGGCGCCACTAACTATGGCTACACCTTC
TRBD2	TRBV10-3	16	NA	TRBJ2-7	CAISERDLAGDYEQYF	TGTGCCATCAGTGAGCGGGATCTAGCGGGGGACTACGAGCAGTACTTC
TRBD1	TRBV4-3	17	NA	TRBJ1-1	CASSQDWTGWENTEAFF	TGCGCCAGCAGCCAAGATTGGACAGGGTGGGAGAACACTGAAGCTTTCTTT
TRBD1	TRBV6-1	15	NA	TRBJ1-4	CASSDQQGRGEKLFF	TGTGCCAGCAGTGACCAACAGGGGCGGGGTGAAAAACTGTTTTTT
TRBD1	TRBV6-5	15	few	TRBJ1-5	CASSYAGGGNQPQHF	TGTGCCAGCAGTTACGCAGGGGGTGGCAATCAGCCCCAGCATTTT
NA	TRBV2	14	NA	TRBJ2-7	CANSFARLGDEQYF	TGTGCCAACTCCTTCGCCCGCCTCGGAGACGAGCAGTACTTC
NA	TRBV7-2	15	NA	TRBJ2-3	CASSFRGGATDTQYF	TGTGCCAGCAGCTTTAGGGGGGGGGCGACAGATACGCAGTATTTT
NA	TRBV28	13	once	TRBJ2-5	CASSFGWSETQYF	TGTGCCAGCAGTTTCGGGTGGAGCGAGACCCAGTACTTC
NA	TRBV4-2	14	NA	TRBJ2-3	CASRKDRSTDTQYF	TGTGCCAGCAGAAAGGACAGAAGCACAGATACGCAGTATTTT
TRBD2	TRBV7-2	18	NA	TRBJ2-5	CASSLRPWAAGGQETQYF	TGTGCCAGCAGCTTAAGGCCCTGGGCGGCGGGGGGGCAAGAGACCCAGTACTTC
NA	TRBV7-9	16	few	TRBJ1-4	CASSSRQPATNEKLFF	TGTGCCAGCAGCTCCAGACAGCCCGCAACTAATGAAAAACTGTTTTTT
TRBD1	TRBV5-6	14	NA	TRBJ2-7	CASCPQGQSYEQYF	TGTGCCAGCTGTCCACAGGGGCAGTCCTACGAGCAGTACTTC
NA	TRBV2	13	NA	TRBJ2-7	CASSDQGSYEQYF	TGTGCCAGCAGTGATCAGGGATCCTACGAGCAGTACTTC
NA	TRBV5-1	13	NA	TRBJ2-7	CASSLDRTYEQYF	TGCGCCAGCAGCTTAGACAGAACCTACGAGCAGTACTTC
TRBD1	TRBV9	15	NA	TRBJ2-2	CASSARTGLAGELFF	TGTGCCAGCAGCGCTCGGACAGGATTGGCCGGGGAGCTGTTTTTT
TRBD2	TRBV7-3	13	once	TRBJ2-5	CASSFTSGETQYF	TGTGCCAGCAGCTTTACTAGCGGGGAGACCCAGTACTTC
TRBD1	TRBV6-6	14	NA	TRBJ1-1	CASSTQDRITEAFF	TGTGCCAGCAGTACACAGGACAGGATCACTGAAGCTTTCTTT
NA	TRBV15	18	NA	TRBJ1-6	CATSTSQGSSSYNSPLHF	TGTGCCACCAGCACCTCTCAGGGGTCCAGCTCCTATAATTCACCCCTCCACTTT
TRBD1	TRBV6-5	12	once	TRBJ2-7	CASSLYRGQWTF	TGTGCCAGCAGTTTATACAGGGGCCAATGGACCTTC
NA	TRBV9	15	once	TRBJ2-2	CASSVGPRGTGELFF	TGTGCCAGCAGCGTAGGACCCCGGGGCACCGGGGAGCTGTTTTTT
NA	TRBV7-9	13	few	TRBJ1-4	CASSQGPNEKLFF	TGTGCCAGCAGCCAGGGGCCAAATGAAAAACTGTTTTTT
TRBD1	TRBV7-6	16	NA	TRBJ2-1	CASSSRGTGYVPEQFF	TGTGCCAGCAGCAGCCGCGGGACAGGGTACGTCCCGGAGCAGTTCTTC
TRBD1	TRBV7-9	18	NA	TRBJ2-6	CSSSTRTGGRTGANVLTF	TGTTCCAGCAGCACCCGGACAGGGGGACGTACTGGGGCCAACGTCCTGACTTTC
TRBD2	TRBV9	16	once	TRBJ2-1	CASSPLGAGQDNEQFF	TGTGCCAGCAGCCCTCTAGGAGCGGGGCAAGACAATGAGCAGTTCTTC
NA	TRBV2	15	NA	TRBJ1-6	CASSEGRGSDSPLHF	TGTGCCAGCAGTGAAGGACGAGGGTCGGATTCACCCCTCCACTTT
NA	TRBV15	14	few	TRBJ1-5	CATAGGIGNQPQHF	TGTGCCACCGCGGGGGGTATAGGCAATCAGCCCCAGCATTTT
NA	TRBV19	15	few	TRBJ2-1	CASSIGPSSYNEQFF	TGTGCCAGTAGTATAGGGCCCAGCTCCTACAATGAGCAGTTCTTC
TRBD1	TRBV7-9	16	NA	TRBJ1-2	CASSLTGLGDRDGYTF	TGTGCCAGCAGCTTAACGGGGCTCGGGGACAGGGATGGCTACACCTTC
NA	TRBV7-9	12	NA	TRBJ2-5	CASSLVKETQYF	TGTGCCAGCAGCTTAGTTAAAGAGACCCAGTACTTC
NA	TRBV7-3	13	NA	TRBJ1-1	CASSLTRNTEAFF	TGTGCCAGCAGCTTAACGAGGAACACTGAAGCTTTCTTT
TRBD2	TRBV5-6	17	NA	TRBJ2-3	CASSLRGGAGTTDTQYF	TGTGCCAGCAGCTTGCGGGGGGGGGCCGGGACTACAGATACGCAGTATTTT
TRBD1	TRBV28	15	once	TRBJ1-5	CASSLDRTLNQPQHF	TGTGCCAGCAGTTTGGACAGGACCTTAAATCAGCCCCAGCATTTT
NA	TRBV11-2	15	NA	TRBJ2-7	CASSLDRERFYEQYF	TGTGCCAGCAGCTTAGATCGAGAACGGTTCTACGAGCAGTACTTC
TRBD1	TRBV2	15	NA	TRBJ2-3	CASNPQGAQTDTQYF	TGTGCCAGCAATCCCCAGGGGGCGCAAACAGATACGCAGTATTTT